Included here is one TCR beta chain sequence, with context. This specimen includes other DNA sequences encoding the same CDR3. In the authors' workflow: Reference gene primer amplification gave nucleated cell count estimates. The method was immunoSEQ multiplex PCR; TCRdb's version includes in-frame clones alone and lacks a portion of them. V, J and clone size reflect that table, while D and trimming were determined from the DNA. The table lists roughly 380,000 clones, roughly 86% of them singletons. The entry originates in a study of blood T cell repertoires in COVID-19. For the study at large: COVID-19 samples from acute and convalescent phases originated in the United States, Italy and Spain. T cells, B-cell-depleted T cells, or PBMCs supplied cDNA or gDNA.

This CDR3 has 14 residues. Trimming took off 3 bases at V and 2 bases at J, with 8 bases between the two ends. The germline V gene encodes CDR1 MNHEY and CDR2 SMNVEV (reference sequence). The clonotype was recovered from a woman aged 25 to 39 who had been exposed to COVID-19. What was sequenced was PBMCs or T cells enriched from blood (not recorded which). J is TRBJ1-5 and V is TRBV27, with a possible D match to TRBD1 (5 bases). In nucleotides, the CDR3 is TGTGCCAGCAGTTTGGGCAGGGGCAATCAGCCCCAGCATTTT. It specifies CASSLGRGNQPQHF.